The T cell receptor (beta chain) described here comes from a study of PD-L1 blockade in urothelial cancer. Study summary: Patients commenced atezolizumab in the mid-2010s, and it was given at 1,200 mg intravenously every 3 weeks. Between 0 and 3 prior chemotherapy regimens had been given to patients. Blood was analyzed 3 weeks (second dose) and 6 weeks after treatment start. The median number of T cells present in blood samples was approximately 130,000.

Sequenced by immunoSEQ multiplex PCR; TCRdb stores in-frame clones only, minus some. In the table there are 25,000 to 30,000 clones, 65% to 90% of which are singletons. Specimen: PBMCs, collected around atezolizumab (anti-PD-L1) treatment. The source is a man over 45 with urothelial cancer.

The CDR3: CASSPRTGRTDTQYF. Written as DNA, the CDR3 is TGTGCCAGCAGCCCCCGGACAGGGAGGACAGATACGCAGTATTTT. V usage is TRBV7-8 and J usage is TRBJ2-3, with 8 bases aligning to TRBD1. CDR3 length equals 15 residues. Germline assignment: CDR1 SGHVS and CDR2 FQNEAQ. Trimming cost V 5 bases and J 3 bases; bases outside gene matches: 7.